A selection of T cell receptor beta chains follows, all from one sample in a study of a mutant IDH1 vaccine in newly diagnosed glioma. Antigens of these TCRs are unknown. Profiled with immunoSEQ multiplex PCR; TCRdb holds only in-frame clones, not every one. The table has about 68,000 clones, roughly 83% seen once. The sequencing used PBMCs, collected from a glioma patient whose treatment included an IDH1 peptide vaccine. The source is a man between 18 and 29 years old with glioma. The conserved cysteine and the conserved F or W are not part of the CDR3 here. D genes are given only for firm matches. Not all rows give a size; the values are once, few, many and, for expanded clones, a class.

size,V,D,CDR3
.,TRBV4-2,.,ASSQVTPSPGYEQY
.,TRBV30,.,AWSPRGLLSGNTIY
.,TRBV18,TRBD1,ASSPLNTGTGGYEQY
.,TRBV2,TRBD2,ARGLAREQY
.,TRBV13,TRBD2,ASSSQLAGGNTGELF
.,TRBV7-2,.,ASSSENLSNQPQH
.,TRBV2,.,ASTDFGYPQPQH
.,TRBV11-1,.,ASSFKGLDYEQY
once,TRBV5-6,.,ASSGRLALPNEQF
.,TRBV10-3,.,AISPSSYEQY
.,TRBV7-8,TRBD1,ASSPHPDRAGYEQY
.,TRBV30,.,AWSEGGSGYT
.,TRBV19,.,ASSIRSGSRGYVYEQY
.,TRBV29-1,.,SVAYGHEQF
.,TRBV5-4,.,ASSFGTTTAYGYT
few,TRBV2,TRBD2,ASNLAGYSYNEQF
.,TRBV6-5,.,ASRWTVSSTDTQY
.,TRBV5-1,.,ASSPGSLNYGYT
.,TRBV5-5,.,ASSLMAGRHNQPQH
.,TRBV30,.,AWTGLGELF
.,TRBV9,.,ASSSLPSSGANVLT
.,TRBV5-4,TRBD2,ASSRLAGGSNEQF
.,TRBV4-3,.,ASSQDWVQAGGELF
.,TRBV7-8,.,ASSPGRSNQPQH
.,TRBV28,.,ASSFGPQH
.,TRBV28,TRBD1,ASSLRTGPYEQY
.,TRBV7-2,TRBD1,ASSPDRGWYEQY
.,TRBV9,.,ASSVGGMSRSSYEQY
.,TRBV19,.,ASNKGRASNQPQH
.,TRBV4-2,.,ASSQDGNYGYT
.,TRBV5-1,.,ASQSLTLSTSTEAF
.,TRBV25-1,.,ASSEPADSSYNEQF
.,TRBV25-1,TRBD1,ASSEGTGGYEQY
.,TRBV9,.,ASSPGVLTDTQY
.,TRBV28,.,ASSSPEQY
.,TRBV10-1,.,ASSESDDRCNSPLH
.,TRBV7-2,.,ASSPMGGPLAKNIQY
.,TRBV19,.,ASSIGFGGTEAF
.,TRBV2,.,ASSEMRGSDTEAF
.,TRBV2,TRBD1,ASSWDRANTGELF
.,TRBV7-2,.,ASSTREGLDT
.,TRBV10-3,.,AISDHKNTEAF
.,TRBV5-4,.,ASSLGGQRSNEKLF
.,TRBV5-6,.,ASSLAGHSDGGYT
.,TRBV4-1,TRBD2,ASSQALASSYNEQF
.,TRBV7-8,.,ASSLRAYNEQF
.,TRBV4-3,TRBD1,ASSHRQGSNTEAF
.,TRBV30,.,AWSVGSSYYEQY
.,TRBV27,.,ASSFGSAYEQY
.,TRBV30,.,AQEEGHTIY
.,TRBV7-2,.,ASSLAGTTRARGNQPQH
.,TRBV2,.,ASSSGGGTEAF
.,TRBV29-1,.,SAPRLRDGSVGYT
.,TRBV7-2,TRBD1,ASSQGQGGPEAF
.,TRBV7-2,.,ASSLHFEQY
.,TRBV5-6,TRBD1,ASSLRDSYEQY
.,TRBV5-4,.,ASSPDLGINQPQH
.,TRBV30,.,AWTRSGEGRRFGEAF
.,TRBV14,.,ASSLMAGYGTEAF